This passage covers 5 T cell receptor beta chains from one sample sequenced in a study of CD8+ T cells in alopecia areata. The treatment here: oral pan-JAK inhibitor, 5-10 mg twice daily. As the sequencing template, cDNA was produced by extracting RNA and reverse transcribing it. Clones were read by immunoSEQ multiplex PCR, and TCRdb kept only the in-frame ones, dropping some. The profile shows tens of thousands of clones, roughly 92% of them singletons. The specimen comprised CD8+ T cells sorted from blood, sampled at week 24, from a patient treated with tofacitinib. The receptors were sampled from a human donor with alopecia areata.

The V call is TRBV9, the J call TRBJ1-2; 7 nucleotides agree with TRBD1. From germline, CDR1 is SGDLS and CDR2 YYNGEE. Losses at the gene ends were 4 bases for V and 0 bases for J; bases not matched to a gene: 6. This CDR3 comprises 15 residues. In nucleotides, the CDR3 is TGTGCCAGCAGCCCAGGGGGGACGGCTAACTATGGCTACACCTTC. Protein product: CASSPGGTANYGYTF.

This clone was seen just once. The genes are TRBV13 and TRBJ2-7, with 12 positions matching TRBD2. CDR3 length equals 16 residues. From germline, CDR1 is PRHDT and CDR2 FYEKMQ (reference sequence). The V and J ends lost 5 bases and 1 base, in that order; junction bases with no gene match: 6. The CDR3 coding sequence is TGTGCCAGCAGCATGAGACTAGCGGGGGATTCCTACGAGCAGTACTTC. Translating gives CASSMRLAGDSYEQYF.

The chain has TRBV27 and TRBJ2-7, with a weak D call TRBD2 (6 bases). This CDR3 is built from 13 residues. The V and J ends lost 7 bases and 5 bases respectively, with 15 bases between them. Per germline, CDR1 MNHEY and CDR2 SMNVEV (reference sequence). The CDR3, as DNA: TGTGCCAGCACTCTCGGGCGGGGCCACGAGCAGTACTTC. It translates to CASTLGRGHEQYF.

V gene TRBV12-5 combines with J gene TRBJ2-7; TRBD2 is a possible D gene (5 bases). The CDR3 runs 13 residues. V was shortened by 11 bases and J by 0 bases, with 14 bases between the two germline ends. Per the germline V gene, CDR1 is LGHNT and CDR2 is FRNRAP. CDR3 nucleotide sequence: TGTGCTTGGAGGTTCCCCCTCTCCTACGAGCAGTACTTC. This codes for CAWRFPLSYEQYF.

The gene calls are TRBV29-1 and TRBJ2-4; 9 bases are shared with TRBD1. Germline CDR1 SQVTM, CDR2 ANQGSEA. V lost 4 bases and J lost 8; bases outside the gene matches: 3. The CDR3 covers 12 residues. The CDR3 here is CSVGTGVDIQYF. The DNA for the CDR3 is TGCAGCGTTGGGACAGGGGTAGACATTCAGTACTTC.